The TCR beta chain described here comes from a study of blood T cell repertoires in COVID-19. This clone was seen a handful of times. Other DNA sequences from this sample encode an identical CDR3 as well. Losses at the gene ends were 3 bases for V and 4 bases for J; bases not matched to a gene: 2. The CDR3 has 14 residues. Germline values: CDR1 MNHEY, CDR2 SMNVEV (reference sequence). Measured with immunoSEQ multiplex PCR; TCRdb has only the in-frame clones, and not every one. This sample has approximately 160,000 clones, with approximately 86% found just once. The V call is TRBV27, the J call TRBJ1-5; 8 bases match TRBD1. Sequenced material: peripheral blood. The sequence derives from a man aged 55 to 70 with COVID-19, enrolled during active disease. The DNA of the CDR3 is TGTGCCAGCAGTTTTGGACAGGGAAATCAGCCCCAGCATTTT. Protein: CASSFGQGNQPQHF.